This is a list of T cell receptor beta chains from one sample in a study of shared clonotypes between healthy human individuals. Profiled with immunoSEQ multiplex PCR; TCRdb holds only in-frame clones, not every one. The data hold about 980,000 clones, with about 80% observed a single time. The source material was memory CD4+ T cells sorted from blood. Receptors originate from a man younger than 35 in good health. CDR3s include the opening cysteine and the closing phenylalanine or tryptophan. D genes are given only for firm matches. Clone size is shown for a subset of rows, as once, few, many or a class of expanded clone.

clone size | J gene | V gene | D gene | CDR3 DNA | CDR3 protein
NA | TRBJ1-6 | TRBV2 | NA | TGTGCCAGCACATGGGGGAGCTCCTATAATTCACCCCTCCACTTT | CASTWGSSYNSPLHF
NA | TRBJ1-3 | TRBV5-1 | NA | TGCGCCAGCAGCTTGGACGGCGGCACCATATATTTT | CASSLDGGTIYF
few | TRBJ2-2 | TRBV10-2 | TRBD2 | TGCGCCAGGACGGGAGGGCGGGAGTACGGGTCCGGGGAGCTGTTTTTT | CARTGGREYGSGELFF
NA | TRBJ2-5 | TRBV11-2 | TRBD1 | TGTGCCAGCACCTCGGGACAGTACCAAGAGACCCAGTACTTC | CASTSGQYQETQYF
few | TRBJ1-1 | TRBV18 | NA | TGTGCCAGCTCACCAGACAGACTGAACACTGAAGCTTTCTTT | CASSPDRLNTEAFF
NA | TRBJ2-1 | TRBV2 | NA | TGTGCCACCAGGGGGGACTTCTCCTACAATGAGCAGTTCTTC | CATRGDFSYNEQFF
NA | TRBJ2-1 | TRBV5-1 | NA | TGCGCCAGCAGCCTACAGGGTCAGGGTAGCTCCTACAATGAGCAGTTCTTC | CASSLQGQGSSYNEQFF
NA | TRBJ2-4 | TRBV7-2 | NA | TGTGCCAGCAGCCGTCGGGGTAAGGCCAAAAACATTCAGTACTTC | CASSRRGKAKNIQYF
NA | TRBJ1-5 | TRBV5-1 | TRBD1 | TGCGCCAGCAGCTTGGGGGACAGCTTGAATCAGCCCCAGCATTTT | CASSLGDSLNQPQHF
NA | TRBJ2-1 | TRBV5-1 | NA | TGCGCCAGCAGCTTGGAATCGGTTAACAATGAGCAGTTCTTC | CASSLESVNNEQFF
NA | TRBJ2-7 | TRBV6-1 | NA | TGTGCCAGCAGTACCCGAGGACGCGGCTACGAGCAGTACTTC | CASSTRGRGYEQYF
once | TRBJ2-7 | TRBV19 | TRBD1 | TGTGCCAGTAGTTGGGGGACAGATTCCTACGAGCAGTACTTC | CASSWGTDSYEQYF
NA | TRBJ1-2 | TRBV10-3 | NA | TGTGCCATCAGTGGGATCCAGGGGACCTATTATGGCTACACCTTC | CAISGIQGTYYGYTF
NA | TRBJ2-1 | TRBV2 | TRBD2 | TGTGCCAGCAGTGAAGCTGGGGGGGGATCCTACAATGAGCAGTTCTTC | CASSEAGGGSYNEQFF
NA | TRBJ2-7 | TRBV11-2 | NA | TGTGCCAGCAGCTTAGGACGATACGAGCAGTACTTC | CASSLGRYEQYF
once | TRBJ2-2 | TRBV30 | NA | TGTGCCTGGAGGGTAGGGGGGCTAATCGGAGAGCTGTTTTTT | CAWRVGGLIGELFF
NA | TRBJ2-5 | TRBV7-2 | TRBD2 | TGTGCCAGTAGCCCCGGGGGTAGCGGGGGGGCGGAGACCCAGTACTTC | CASSPGGSGGAETQYF
NA | TRBJ1-1 | TRBV6-1 | TRBD1 | TGTGCCAGCAGTAGACAGGGTAGCACTGAAGCTTTCTTT | CASSRQGSTEAFF
NA | TRBJ2-3 | TRBV10-2 | TRBD2 | TGCGCCAGCACCGGGACTAGCGGGCGAGATACGCAGTATTTT | CASTGTSGRDTQYF
once | TRBJ2-7 | TRBV11-2 | NA | TGTGCCAGCAGCTTAACAGATTCCTACGAGCAGTACTTC | CASSLTDSYEQYF
few | TRBJ2-3 | TRBV7-2 | NA | TGTGCCAGCAGTTCGTCTGGATTCACAGATACGCAGTATTTT | CASSSSGFTDTQYF
NA | TRBJ1-6 | TRBV28 | NA | TGTGCCAGCACCCCAAACCAAAACAATTCACCCCTCCACTTT | CASTPNQNNSPLHF
NA | TRBJ1-2 | TRBV25-1 | TRBD1 | TGTGCCAGCAGTGCCCAAGGACAGGGGAACTATGGCTACACCTTC | CASSAQGQGNYGYTF
NA | TRBJ1-5 | TRBV7-9 | NA | TGTGCCAGCAGCAGGGGGTCCAATCAGCCCCAGCATTTT | CASSRGSNQPQHF
few | TRBJ2-2 | TRBV7-2 | NA | TGTGCCAGCAGCTTAGCGCTAGGGATAAACACCGGGGAGCTGTTTTTT | CASSLALGINTGELFF
NA | TRBJ2-7 | TRBV7-8 | NA | TGTGCCAGCAGCGTTGACTACGAGCAGTACTTC | CASSVDYEQYF
NA | TRBJ1-2 | TRBV10-3 | NA | TGTGCCATCACCGGGTCAGACAACTATGGCTACACCTTC | CAITGSDNYGYTF
NA | TRBJ2-2 | TRBV6-1 | NA | TGTGCCAGCAGTGCAGACAGGAACGGGGAGCTGTTTTTT | CASSADRNGELFF
NA | TRBJ2-5 | TRBV11-2 | NA | TGTGCCAGCAGCTTAGATAGGTCTAGATACGAGACCCAGTACTTC | CASSLDRSRYETQYF
few | TRBJ2-5 | TRBV27 | NA | TGTGCCAGCAGTTTATCGGGACAAGAGACCCAGTACTTC | CASSLSGQETQYF
NA | TRBJ2-5 | TRBV5-1 | NA | TGCGCCAGCAGCTTGGGAGGCCGACTCCAAGAGACCCAGTACTTC | CASSLGGRLQETQYF
few | TRBJ1-1 | TRBV7-9 | NA | TGTGCCAGCAGCTTAGAAGGAGGGACTGAAGCTTTCTTT | CASSLEGGTEAFF
NA | TRBJ1-1 | TRBV29-1 | NA | TGCAGCGTTACAGATTTCGGCACTGAAGCTTTCTTT | CSVTDFGTEAFF
once | TRBJ1-2 | TRBV5-6 | NA | TGTGCCAGCAGCTTCCAGGGTCCTGATGGCTACACCTTC | CASSFQGPDGYTF
once | TRBJ2-3 | TRBV7-9 | TRBD2 | TGTGCCAGCAGCTCCACTAGCGGGGGAACTCACACAGATACGCAGTATTTT | CASSSTSGGTHTDTQYF
NA | TRBJ2-2 | TRBV2 | NA | TGTGCCAGCAGTGAAGGGTCGATGATCGGGGAGCTGTTTTTT | CASSEGSMIGELFF
NA | TRBJ2-7 | TRBV7-9 | NA | TGTGCCAGCAGCTGGCAGGGGTTACCCTTTTCGGAGCAGTACTTC | CASSWQGLPFSEQYF
NA | TRBJ2-7 | TRBV27 | NA | TGTGCCAGCAGTTTCCATAGCTCCTACGAGCAGTACTTC | CASSFHSSYEQYF
NA | TRBJ2-1 | TRBV7-8 | NA | TGTGCCAGCAGCTATGCCAACTTGTTCGGGTCGGGGGCCTACAATGAGCAGTTCTTC | CASSYANLFGSGAYNEQFF
NA | TRBJ2-7 | TRBV6-5 | TRBD1 | TGTGCCAGCAGTTCCACAGGGGTCAGCGGCTACGAGCAGTACTTC | CASSSTGVSGYEQYF
NA | TRBJ1-6 | TRBV18 | NA | TGTGCCAGCTCACCTAACTCGGATTCACCCCTCCACTTT | CASSPNSDSPLHF
many | TRBJ1-2 | TRBV10-3 | NA | TGTGCCATCAGTGAGAGCCAGGTTGGCTACACCTTC | CAISESQVGYTF
NA | TRBJ2-1 | TRBV5-4 | NA | TGTGCCAGCAGCCAGGGGTCGACCAATGAGCAGTTCTTC | CASSQGSTNEQFF
few | TRBJ2-7 | TRBV13 | NA | TGTGCCAGCAGCTTAAGCAGGCCCGTGCCTTACGAGCAGTACTTC | CASSLSRPVPYEQYF
few | TRBJ2-1 | TRBV2 | TRBD2 | TGTGCCAGCAGTGGGGCACTAGCGGGAGCCAATGAGCAGTTCTTC | CASSGALAGANEQFF
NA | TRBJ1-2 | TRBV5-4 | NA | TGTGCCAGCAGCCCGGCGCAGGCGTATGGCTACACCTTC | CASSPAQAYGYTF
once | TRBJ2-7 | TRBV27 | TRBD2 | TGTGCCAGCAGTCTGGGACTACGAATAGGGCAGGAGTACTTC | CASSLGLRIGQEYF
NA | TRBJ1-1 | TRBV6-6 | NA | TGTGCCAGCAGTTACCTGGGAGGGAACACTGAAGCTTTCTTT | CASSYLGGNTEAFF
many | TRBJ2-2 | TRBV5-6 | NA | TGTGCCAGCAGTCAGTTGGGGGTGCTGTTTTTT | CASSQLGVLFF
NA | TRBJ2-2 | TRBV19 | NA | TGTGCCAGTAGCCCCTCAGGGGTCCCCACCGGGGAGCTGTTTTTT | CASSPSGVPTGELFF
NA | TRBJ1-2 | TRBV19 | TRBD1 | TGTGCCAGTAGTGCCCGGGACAGCTTTAACTATGGCTACACCTTC | CASSARDSFNYGYTF
NA | TRBJ2-1 | TRBV2 | NA | TGTGCCAGCAGCCAAGGACAGAACAATGAGCAGTTCTTC | CASSQGQNNEQFF
NA | TRBJ2-3 | TRBV7-2 | NA | TGTGCCAGCAGCCCGGGTACAGATACGCAGTATTTT | CASSPGTDTQYF
NA | TRBJ2-5 | TRBV15 | NA | TGTGCCACCAGCAGAGATCGGGCATTTGGAGAGACCCAGTACTTC | CATSRDRAFGETQYF
NA | TRBJ2-4 | TRBV7-2 | NA | TGTGCCAGCAGCTTAGCGTCGGAATTACAGTACTTC | CASSLASELQYF
NA | TRBJ2-3 | TRBV7-2 | NA | TGTGCCAGCAGCTTAGGACGGGGTGGTGATACGCAGTATTTT | CASSLGRGGDTQYF